This T cell receptor (beta chain) was recorded in a study of cytotoxic CD8 clonotypes in ibrutinib-treated CLL. Study overall: The patients, over ten relapsed/refractory and roughly 15 treatment-naive, included around 18 who were IGHV unmutated. Partial response occurred in approximately 25 patients and complete response in 2; at median approximately 65 months, around 14 remained remitted and approximately twelve progressed. Study results and caveats: Few clonotypes were public, and these shrank or held steady under treatment.

The CDR3 has 15 amino acids. V dropped 0 bases and J dropped 0 bases, with 9 bases sitting between them. Per germline, CDR1 GTSNPN and CDR2 SVGIG (reference sequence). TCRdb keeps only in-frame clones here, not all; method: immunoSEQ multiplex PCR. The sample carries around 310,000 clones, 80% recorded once. A note on this clone: What it recognizes is unknown.

The sequencing used PBMCs, collected before ibrutinib treatment. V gene TRBV30 combines with J gene TRBJ1-5, with D perhaps TRBD1 (5 bases). This sequence was found in a human donor with chronic lymphocytic leukemia. In nucleotides, the CDR3 is TGTGCCTGGAGTGTTGGACACGATAGCAATCAGCCCCAGCATTTT. The encoded protein is CAWSVGHDSNQPQHF.